A single sample is the source of the 15 T cell receptor beta chains below, sequenced in a study of T-cell memory formation after mild COVID-19. TCRdb ran MiXCR on the 5' RACE reads and lists one entry per CDR3 protein. The data show 190,000 or so distinct CDR3 sequences, roughly a tenth seen once. Material: PBMCs or a T cell subset sorted from them (not recorded which). These receptors were obtained from a man younger than 35 who had mild COVID-19 (a few samples of this study predate the infection). Cell type and time point are not known.

This clonotype was observed a handful of times. This chain joins TRBV7-2 and TRBJ2-6, with D hard to call. V was trimmed by 1 base and J by 2 bases, leaving 9 bases between them. The CDR3 loop spans 16 amino acids. Germline V gene sequence: CDR1 SGHTA, CDR2 FQGNSA. For the CDR3, the DNA is TGTGCCAGCAGCTTAGTTAGGGTCGCTGGGGCCAACGTCCTGACTTTC. Amino acid sequence: CASSLVRVAGANVLTF.

The V gene is TRBV9, the J gene TRBJ2-5; no clear D. CDR1 is SGDLS, CDR2 YYNGEE, per germline. This CDR3 spans 15 amino acids. V lost 0 bases, J lost 3 bases, and 12 bases lay in between. CDR3 bases: TGTGCCAGCAGCGTAGATTACAGTGGGGAAGAGACCCAGTACTTC. Its protein is CASSVDYSGEETQYF.

This chain connects TRBV4-3 to TRBJ2-2, with a tentative D call TRBD1 (6 bases). The germline V and J ends were trimmed by 4 bases and 0 bases, with 15 bases remaining between them. CDR1 is LGHNA and CDR2 is YSLEER in the germline V gene. This CDR3 contains 17 residues. CDR3 in DNA: TGCGCCAGCAGCCCACGTAGGGGGAGTTCGAACACCGGGGAGCTGTTTTTT. Amino acid sequence: CASSPRRGSSNTGELFF.

This clonotype was detected a few times. The chain links TRBV19 to TRBJ1-5; 10 bases are a match to TRBD1. Looked up from germline, CDR1 is LNHDA and CDR2 is SQIVND (reference sequence). The CDR3 is 19 residues long. V shed 4 bases and J 0 bases; nucleotides not matched to a gene: 12. As DNA, the CDR3 is TGTGCCAGTAGTAACCACATCCGGGACAGGGGACATAGCAATCAGCCCCAGCATTTT. This gives the protein CASSNHIRDRGHSNQPQHF.

This clonotype was seen more than once but under ten times. This chain uses TRBV6-2 or TRBV6-3 with TRBJ2-7; TRBD1 or TRBD2 may be the D gene (5 bases each). Trimming shortened V by 3 bases and J by 2 bases, and 11 bases separated the two germline ends. Germline V gives CDR1 MNHEY, CDR2 SVGEGT. This CDR3 comprises 14 residues. For the CDR3, the DNA is TGTGCCAGCAGTTATTTGGGACCCACCTACGAGCAGTACTTC. This translates into CASSYLGPTYEQYF.

This clonotype was seen a handful of times. The chain links TRBV7-9 to TRBJ1-6; D is possibly TRBD1 (5 bases). CDR3 length: 15 residues. Trimming removed 4 bases at V and 10 bases at J, with 17 bases between. Looked up from germline, CDR1 is SEHNR and CDR2 is FQNEAQ (reference sequence). CDR3 protein: CASSSPEGTKSPLHF. As DNA, the CDR3 is TGTGCCAGCAGCTCGCCGGAAGGGACGAAGTCACCCCTCCACTTT.

This clonotype was observed a handful of times. This chain links TRBV5-1 with TRBJ2-4; TRBD1 agrees at 10 bases. CDR1 and CDR2 from the germline V gene are SGHRS and YFSETQ. V lost 4 bases to trimming and J lost 6 bases; unmatched junction nucleotides: 13. The CDR3 runs to 17 residues. The CDR3, as DNA: TGCGCCAGCAGCCTGACTCCGACAGGGGGCCAAGGAAACATTCAGTACTTC. It is translated as CASSLTPTGGQGNIQYF. Supplemented by reference TRBV5-1 and TRBJ2-4, the full variable domain reads KAGVTQTPRYLIKTRGQQVTLSCSPISGHRSVSWYQQTPGQGLQFLFEYFSETQRNKGNFPGRFSGRQFSNSRSEMNVSTLELGDSALYLCASSLTPTGGQGNIQYFGAGTRLSVL.

This chain connects TRBV12-3 or TRBV12-4 to TRBJ1-5, with D unresolved. The CDR3 length is 13 residues. V lost 5 bases to trimming and J lost 3 bases, with 8 bases between them. The CDR3 is CASSIRDNQPQHF. The CDR3 DNA reads as TGTGCCAGCAGTATAAGGGACAATCAGCCCCAGCATTTT.

This clonotype was recorded many times. The CDR3 protein is CASSLASGGYNEQFF. The CDR3 nucleotides read TGCGCCAGCAGCTTGGCTAGCGGGGGATACAATGAGCAGTTCTTC. The V and J genes are TRBV5-1 and TRBJ2-1; 10 bases are a match to TRBD2. Trimming removed 0 bases from V and 4 bases from J; junction bases left unmatched: 1. The CDR3 runs to 15 residues. Germline CDR1 and CDR2: SGHRS and YFSETQ.

Only a few counts were recorded for this clonotype. The chain links TRBV29-1 to TRBJ2-5; D may be TRBD1 (6 bases). The CDR3 contains 13 residues. Germline V gene lookup returns CDR1 SQVTM and CDR2 ANQGSEA. Deletions cut 4 bases from V and 4 bases from J, with 13 bases between. The CDR3 reads CSVAGVESETQYF. In nucleotides, the CDR3 is TGCAGCGTTGCAGGGGTGGAATCAGAGACCCAGTACTTC.

The chain is built from TRBV2 and TRBJ2-5, with D tentatively TRBD1 (6 bases). CDR3 length: 14 amino acids. The V gene lost 4 bases and the J gene lost 4 bases, with 13 bases spanning the gap. Germline lookup yields CDR1 SNHLY and CDR2 FYNNEI. DNA of the CDR3: TGTGCCAGCAGTGGACGGACAGCTCGAGAGACCCAGTACTTC. It translates to CASSGRTARETQYF.

This clonotype was observed a handful of times. This chain joins TRBV15 and TRBJ1-5, with D unclear. CDR3 length: 14 residues. Germline V gene lookup returns CDR1 LNHNV and CDR2 YYDKDF (reference sequence). The germline V and J ends were trimmed by 0 bases and 7 bases, with 10 bases remaining between them. CDR3 protein: CATSRDAVSQPQHF. Written as DNA, the CDR3 is TGTGCCACCAGCAGAGATGCGGTATCCCAGCCCCAGCATTTT.

This clonotype was recorded many times. A junction boundary mismatches the germline segment, possibly from a read error. The chain couples TRBV4-1 to TRBJ2-5; 7 bases line up with TRBD2. This CDR3 comprises 15 residues. The germline V gene encodes CDR1 MGHRA and CDR2 YSYEKL. The CDR3 sequence is CASSQDLGLAEIQYF. The CDR3 DNA sequence: TGCGCCAGCAGCCAAGACTTGGGTCTAGCGGAGATCCAGTACTTC.

This clonotype was recorded a few times. V gene TRBV5-4 combines with J gene TRBJ2-5; TRBD2 might be the D (5 bases). Germline CDR1 reads SGHNT; CDR2 reads YYREEE (reference sequence). This CDR3 contains 16 residues. V was trimmed by 2 bases and J by 4 bases, leaving 18 bases between them. CDR3 sequence: CASSFGHMGSGETQYF. The CDR3 DNA is TGTGCCAGCAGCTTTGGCCATATGGGAAGCGGAGAGACCCAGTACTTC. The full variable domain, in which reference TRBV5-4 and TRBJ2-5 provide the parts outside the CDR3, is ETGVTQSPTHLIKTRGQQVTLRCSSQSGHNTVSWYQQALGQGPQFIFQYYREEENGRGNFPPRFSGLQFPNYSSELNVNALELDDSALYLCASSFGHMGSGETQYFGPGTRLLVL.

This chain uses TRBV9 with TRBJ1-4, with D perhaps TRBD1 (5 bases). The germline gives CDR1 SGDLS, CDR2 YYNGEE. V lost 3 bases to trimming and J lost 0 bases, with 6 bases between them. This CDR3 has 14 amino acids. The CDR3: CASSGGTTNEKLFF. DNA of the CDR3: TGTGCCAGCAGCGGGGGGACAACTAATGAAAAACTGTTTTTT.